Following are 9 T cell receptor beta chains from one sample sequenced in a study of T cell responses to AZD1222 COVID-19 vaccine. Libraries were prepared by immunoSEQ multiplex PCR; TCRdb keeps only in-frame clonotypes and omits some of them. The data hold more than 95,000 clones, with 85% to 90% observed a single time. Sample: peripheral blood, taken on day 0 of AZD1222 vaccination. The receptors here all came from an adult in good health.

The J gene is TRBJ1-3, the V gene TRBV5-6; D call uncertain. Germline CDR1 and CDR2: SGHDT and YYEEEE. This CDR3 contains 16 residues. Trimming removed 4 bases from V and 3 bases from J, with 17 bases in between. CDR3 region: CASSLGPVGGGNTIYF. CDR3 DNA sequence: TGTGCCAGCAGCCTAGGGCCAGTCGGAGGTGGAAACACCATATATTTT. The whole variable domain, remainder taken from reference TRBV5-6 and TRBJ1-3, is DAGVTQSPTHLIKTRGQQVTLRCSPKSGHDTVSWYQQALGQGPQFIFQYYEEEERQRGNFPDRFSGHQFPNYSSELNVNALLLGDSALYLCASSLGPVGGGNTIYFGEGSWLTVV.

V is TRBV18 and J is TRBJ1-2; D may be TRBD1 (5 bases). This CDR3 spans 16 amino acids. V lost 0 bases and J lost 4, with 15 bases in between. Germline values: CDR1 KGHSH, CDR2 LQKENI. CDR3 sequence reads: CASSPPMRPDSYGYTF. The CDR3, as DNA: TGTGCCAGCTCACCACCTATGCGGCCAGACAGCTATGGCTACACCTTC.

The V gene is TRBV10-3, the J gene TRBJ1-1; 10 nucleotides agree with TRBD1. The V and J ends lost 5 bases and 5 bases, in that order; junction bases with no gene match: 2. This CDR3 is built from 13 residues. CDR1 is ENHRY and CDR2 is SYGVKD in the germline V gene. CDR3 amino acids: CAISPDRGTEAFF. The CDR3 DNA is TGTGCCATCAGTCCGGACAGGGGGACTGAAGCTTTCTTT.

The rearrangement uses TRBV7-9 and TRBJ1-2, with D possibly TRBD1 on 6 matching bases. V dropped 5 bases and J dropped 4 bases, with 17 bases sitting between them. The CDR3 is 15 residues long. The V gene's germline CDR1 is SEHNR and CDR2 FQNEAQ (reference sequence). The CDR3 DNA reads TGTGCCAGCAGCGCGGACAGTGAAACCGGCTATGGCTACACCTTC. Translation: CASSADSETGYGYTF.

V usage is TRBV12-3 or TRBV12-4 and J usage is TRBJ1-5; D unclear. This CDR3 has 12 amino acids. V was cut by 6 bases and J by 12 bases, with 15 bases left in between. The CDR3 here is CASSPNGPRQHF. CDR3 DNA sequence: TGTGCCAGCAGCCCAAACGGACCTCGCCAGCATTTT.

The chain carries TRBV7-2 and TRBJ1-2, with D possibly being TRBD1 (5 bases). CDR1 is SGHTA and CDR2 is FQGNSA in the germline V gene. CDR3 length equals 13 residues. V lost 3 bases and J lost 8, with 13 bases in between. The CDR3 sequence is CASSLAQDRGYTF. CDR3 in DNA: TGTGCCAGCAGCTTGGCACAGGATCGAGGCTACACCTTC.

This chain connects TRBV5-6 to TRBJ2-2; D may correspond to TRBD1 or TRBD2 (5 bases each). The CDR3 consists of 16 residues. CDR1 is SGHDT, CDR2 YYEEEE, per germline. V was shortened by 5 bases and J by 1 base, with 15 bases between the two germline ends. CDR3 loop: CASSLAGTVNTGELFF. CDR3 DNA sequence: TGTGCCAGCAGTCTCGCCGGGACGGTGAACACCGGGGAGCTGTTTTTT.

The sample holds a few counts of this clone. This chain connects TRBV2 to TRBJ2-1; no firm D call. With 6 bases removed from V and 5 bases from J, the gap between germline ends came to 11 bases. Germline CDR1 SNHLY, CDR2 FYNNEI. This CDR3 comprises 13 residues. The CDR3 loop is CASSRGRDNEQFF. CDR3 nucleotides: TGTGCCAGCAGCCGCGGCAGAGACAATGAGCAGTTCTTC. Full variable domain (remainder filled in from reference TRBV2 and TRBJ2-1): EPEVTQTPSHQVTQMGQEVILRCVPISNHLYFYWYRQILGQKVEFLVSFYNNEISEKSEIFDDQFSVERPDGSNFTLKIRSTKLEDSAMYFCASSRGRDNEQFFGPGTRLTVL.

The gene calls are TRBV12-3 or TRBV12-4 and TRBJ1-1; weak D call: TRBD1 (5 bases). Trimming pared 2 bases from V and 11 bases from J, leaving 12 bases between. The CDR3 totals 12 residues. The CDR3 DNA is TGTGCCAGCAGTTTAAGATCGGGGGGGGCTTTCTTT. This sequence encodes CASSLRSGGAFF.